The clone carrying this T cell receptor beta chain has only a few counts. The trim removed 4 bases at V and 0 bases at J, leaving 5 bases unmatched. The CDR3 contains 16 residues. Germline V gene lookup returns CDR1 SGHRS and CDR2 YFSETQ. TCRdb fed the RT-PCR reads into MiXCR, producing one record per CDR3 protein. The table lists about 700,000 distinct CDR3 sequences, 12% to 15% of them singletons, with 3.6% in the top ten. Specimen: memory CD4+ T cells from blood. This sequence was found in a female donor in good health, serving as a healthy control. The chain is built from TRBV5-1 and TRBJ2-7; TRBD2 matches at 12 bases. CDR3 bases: TGCGCCAGCAGCCAGACTAGCGGGAGCTTCTCCTACGAGCAGTACTTC. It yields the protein CASSQTSGSFSYEQYF. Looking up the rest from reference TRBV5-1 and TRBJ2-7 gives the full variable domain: KAGVTQTPRYLIKTRGQQVTLSCSPISGHRSVSWYQQTPGQGLQFLFEYFSETQRNKGNFPGRFSGRQFSNSRSEMNVSTLELGDSALYLCASSQTSGSFSYEQYFGPGTRLTVT.